The rows below give T cell receptor beta chains drawn from one sample of a study of cytomegalovirus exposure and HLA in healthy donors. Only in-frame clones appear in the TCRdb table, and some are missing; sequencing was by immunoSEQ multiplex PCR. The sample shows roughly 180,000 clones, 60% to 80% of them seen only once. Sequencing used PBMCs. The source of these receptors is a middle-aged woman in good health and CMV-seropositive. Both conserved end residues are part of each CDR3. Fields, in order: V gene, CDR3 protein.

V gene: TRBV4-1
CDR3 protein: CASSPSLAVPETQYF

V gene: TRBV6-1
CDR3 protein: CASSVSPLADYEQYF

V gene: TRBV5-1
CDR3 protein: CASSQDRGGYNEQFF

V gene: TRBV19
CDR3 protein: CASSPIFARLAGETQYF

V gene: TRBV4-1
CDR3 protein: CASSQDWRGNTGELFF

V gene: TRBV18
CDR3 protein: CASSQDRVSSYEQYF

V gene: TRBV7-6
CDR3 protein: CASSLNGGVYNEQFF

V gene: TRBV5-1
CDR3 protein: CASSLVSSDTGELFF

V gene: TRBV28
CDR3 protein: CASGEGATYEQYF

V gene: TRBV5-1
CDR3 protein: CASSLGLTQETQYF

V gene: TRBV28
CDR3 protein: CASSPSGGPTQYF

V gene: TRBV19
CDR3 protein: CASSLAVGQPQHF

V gene: TRBV11-3
CDR3 protein: CASSLDNVGGLGEQFF

V gene: TRBV27
CDR3 protein: CASSSFGGSEQFF

V gene: TRBV2
CDR3 protein: CASSEWGRTNEQYF

V gene: TRBV28
CDR3 protein: CASSTPQSGANTGELFF

V gene: TRBV7-2
CDR3 protein: CASSLRQGRNTGELFF

V gene: TRBV10-3
CDR3 protein: CAISEETPNTEAFF

V gene: TRBV28
CDR3 protein: CASSEGRNYGYTF

V gene: TRBV27
CDR3 protein: CASSYGGGYGYTF

V gene: TRBV11-2
CDR3 protein: CASSLGGRTEAFF

V gene: TRBV5-4
CDR3 protein: CASSFPTSGSYEQYF

V gene: TRBV9
CDR3 protein: CASSVGPSGTYEQYF

V gene: TRBV18
CDR3 protein: CASSFPNTGELFF

V gene: TRBV6-4
CDR3 protein: CASSPGSQPTEAFF

V gene: TRBV27
CDR3 protein: CARHRGPPYTDTQYF

V gene: TRBV7-6
CDR3 protein: CASSTDRSSYEQYF

V gene: TRBV6-1
CDR3 protein: CASSVVVPIGNQPQHF

V gene: TRBV7-3
CDR3 protein: CASSLVARRVDTQYF

V gene: TRBV19
CDR3 protein: CASSSRGLRAFF

V gene: TRBV4-1
CDR3 protein: CASSQARSRRGFGGYTF

V gene: TRBV10-2
CDR3 protein: CASSDLAGFTDTQYF

V gene: TRBV6-1
CDR3 protein: CASSALAGVSGEQFF

V gene: TRBV6-6
CDR3 protein: CASSYSGQGDPDTQYF

V gene: TRBV14
CDR3 protein: CASSPISGRATNEQFF

V gene: TRBV7-2
CDR3 protein: CASSLNMPGQGIHEQFF

V gene: TRBV7-6
CDR3 protein: CASSQRQGFAEAFF

V gene: TRBV27
CDR3 protein: CASHPREASYEQYF

V gene: TRBV28
CDR3 protein: CASSPGLGRGDNYGYTF

V gene: TRBV7-9
CDR3 protein: CASSLGTGRTETQYF

V gene: TRBV30
CDR3 protein: CAWSAGLSPNEQFF

V gene: TRBV7-9
CDR3 protein: CSSSFGTDTQYF

V gene: TRBV6-5
CDR3 protein: CASRPGHGSYEQYF

V gene: TRBV6-6
CDR3 protein: CASTFRDSYSNQPQHF

V gene: TRBV2
CDR3 protein: CASRPGRATCEAFF

V gene: TRBV11-2
CDR3 protein: CASSFTTGTSGRNEQYF

V gene: TRBV6-6
CDR3 protein: CASRRTSGMISGELFF

V gene: TRBV18
CDR3 protein: CASSPGQVTEAFF